These 20 T cell receptor beta chains were all obtained from the same sample, sequenced in a study of T cells in Graves' hyperthyroidism and ophthalmopathy. Regions amplified from RNA transcripts were the TCR beta CDR3 regions. First-round RT-PCR with HTBI primers amplified the TCR CDR3 region. From the multiplex PCR reads, TCRdb called clonotypes with MiXCR, one entry per CDR3 protein. There are 300,000 to 400,000 distinct CDR3 sequences in the sample; more than 11% occur only once, and around 23% lies in the top ten. Input material: blood. The receptors derive from a woman aged 25-40 years with Graves' hyperthyroidism.

This clonotype has ten or more counts. The V gene is TRBV28, the J gene TRBJ2-7; 9 bases line up with TRBD1. This CDR3 comprises 17 residues. In germline, CDR1 is MDHEN, CDR2 SYDVKM. Unmatched junction bases numbered 14, after V lost 7 bases and J lost 1 base. The CDR3 reads CASKRRRDRVGSYEQYF. CDR3 DNA: TGTGCCAGCAAACGCCGCCGGGACAGGGTAGGGTCCTACGAGCAGTACTTC.

This clonotype has at least ten counts. The chain joins TRBV12-3 or TRBV12-4 to TRBJ1-1; TRBD1 might be the D (5 bases). This CDR3 has 11 residues. Trimming took off 3 bases at V and 12 bases at J, with 11 bases between the two ends. The CDR3 DNA sequence: TGTGCCAGCAGTTTCGGGACGAGGACTTTCTTT. Translation gives CASSFGTRTFF.

At least ten counts were recorded for this clonotype. This rearrangement joins TRBV20-1 to TRBJ2-7; 8 nucleotides agree with TRBD2. V shed 0 bases and J 6 bases; nucleotides not matched to a gene: 13. The germline gives CDR1 DFQATT, CDR2 SNEGSKA (reference sequence). The CDR3 runs 16 residues. CDR3 DNA: TGCAGTGCTAGAGATCGGAGAGGCGGGAGGACGGGCGAGCAGTACTTC. It encodes CSARDRRGGRTGEQYF.

This clonotype showed up just a few times. DNA of the CDR3: TGTGCCAGCAGCCAAGATCCTAGCGTGAAAGAGACCCAGTACTTC. Translation gives CASSQDPSVKETQYF. V usage is TRBV3-1 and J usage is TRBJ2-5, with TRBD2 as a possible D gene (6 bases). Germline V gene lookup returns CDR1 LGHDT and CDR2 YNNKEL (reference sequence). The CDR3 loop spans 15 amino acids. V gave up 0 bases and J gave up 3 bases, with 11 bases separating them.

This clonotype has at least ten counts. The rearrangement links TRBV7-8 to TRBJ2-3; D perhaps matches TRBD1 (6 bases). The CDR3 consists of 16 residues. Between the trimmed V and J ends, which lost 5 bases and 2 bases, there was a span of 17 bases. Germline V gives CDR1 SGHVS, CDR2 FQNEAQ. The CDR3 sequence: CASSRGNDENTDTQYF. The CDR3, as DNA: TGTGCCAGCAGCAGGGGGAATGACGAAAACACAGATACGCAGTATTTT.

This clonotype was seen repeatedly, ten times or more. V gene TRBV28 combines with J gene TRBJ2-1, with 10 bases that match TRBD2. Trimming at V came to 3 bases and at J to 10 bases, leaving 9 bases not matched to a gene. CDR1 MDHEN and CDR2 SYDVKM come from the germline V gene. This CDR3 has 15 amino acids. The CDR3 loop reads CASSLPLGLAEEQFF. For the CDR3, the DNA is TGTGCCAGCAGTTTGCCCCTCGGACTAGCGGAAGAGCAGTTCTTC.

This clonotype has at least ten counts. CDR3 bases: TGCAGTGCTAGTTCCACAGATACGCAGTATTTT. It encodes CSASSTDTQYF. The V call is TRBV20-1, the J call TRBJ2-3; no clear D gene. CDR3 size: 11 residues. The V gene's germline CDR1 is DFQATT and CDR2 SNEGSKA (reference sequence). Trimming took 3 bases from V and 2 from J, leaving 3 bases between them.

This clonotype was counted a single time. A read error may explain this, as a much larger clone is one base away. The chain combines TRBV20-1 with TRBJ2-7; 14 bases align to TRBD2. The CDR3 totals 15 residues. Germline loops: CDR1 DFQATT, CDR2 SNEGSKA (reference sequence). The CDR3 loop is CSASGLAGDLYKQYF. CDR3 sequence (DNA): TGCAGTGCTTCGGGACTAGCGGGAGATCTCTACAAGCAGTACTTC.

This clonotype turned up a few times. The rearrangement joins TRBV3-1 to TRBJ2-3; D may match TRBD1 or TRBD2 (5 bases each). The germline gives CDR1 LGHDT, CDR2 YNNKEL (reference sequence). Between the trimmed V and J ends, which lost 1 base and 2 bases, there was a span of 10 bases. This CDR3 has 15 residues. CDR3 sequence: CASSQGGPTTDTQYF. The CDR3 DNA reads as TGTGCCAGCAGCCAAGGGGGACCTACCACAGATACGCAGTATTTT.

The chain is built from TRBV27 and TRBJ2-7, with D perhaps matching TRBD2 (5 bases). Germline V CDR1 and CDR2: MNHEY, SMNVEV (reference sequence). V lost 7 bases, J lost 1 base, and 11 bases lay in between. CDR3 length equals 13 residues. This chain's CDR3 is CASKKLDSYEQYF. CDR3 in DNA: TGTGCCAGCAAAAAACTAGATTCCTACGAGCAGTACTTC.

About this clonotype: The junction differs from germline at one of its ends, possibly a read error. This chain links TRBV4-1 with TRBJ2-1; the D is unclear. Per the germline V gene, CDR1 is MGHRA and CDR2 is YSYEKL. CDR3 length equals 15 residues. CDR3 in DNA: TGCGCCAGCAGCCTAGGACGGAGTTGGTACAATGAGCGGTTCTTC. It codes for CASSLGRSWYNERFF.

This chain links TRBV12-3 or TRBV12-4 with TRBJ2-2, with D unclear. The CDR3 length is 14 residues. Trimming left V 8 bases short and J 5 bases short, with 15 bases between. CDR3 DNA sequence: TGTGCCAGCGGGGAAACAAGAACAACCGGGGAGCTGTTTTTT. Protein sequence: CASGETRTTGELFF.

In this sample, this clonotype turned up many times. The gene calls are TRBV9 and TRBJ2-5; 7 nucleotides match TRBD1. This CDR3 spans 12 amino acids. In germline, CDR1 is SGDLS, CDR2 YYNGEE. After removal of 3 bases from V and 4 bases from J, the junction contained 0 bases not matched to a gene. This chain's CDR3 is CASSAGGETQYF. Written as DNA, the CDR3 is TGTGCCAGCAGCGCAGGGGGAGAGACCCAGTACTTC.

The genes are TRBV7-9 and TRBJ1-1; D not certain. V was trimmed by 5 bases and J by 2 bases, leaving 21 bases between them. CDR1 and CDR2 (germline): SEHNR, FQNEAQ (reference sequence). CDR3 length equals 17 residues. CDR3 sequence reads: CASSPKQPPGRNTEAFF. The CDR3 DNA follows: TGTGCCAGCAGCCCAAAACAGCCCCCGGGAAGAAACACTGAAGCTTTCTTT. The full variable domain, rest sourced from reference TRBV7-9 and TRBJ1-1, is DTGVSQNPRHKITKRGQNVTFRCDPISEHNRLYWYRQTLGQGPEFLTYFQNEAQLEKSRLLSDRFSAERPKGSFSTLEIQRTEQGDSAMYLCASSPKQPPGRNTEAFFGQGTRLTVV.

The CDR3 here is CASSALLTLQRDEQFF. CDR3 DNA: TGTGCCAGCAGTGCACTTTTGACTCTCCAAAGGGATGAGCAGTTCTTC. This sequence joins TRBV6-1 and TRBJ2-1; D uncertain. The CDR3 totals 16 residues. Looked up from germline, CDR1 is MNHNS and CDR2 is SASEGT. V gave up 4 bases and J gave up 8 bases, with 21 bases separating them.

This clonotype turned up a few times. J is TRBJ2-3 and V is TRBV20-1; no clear D. CDR3 size: 14 residues. V lost 3 bases and J lost 0, with 10 bases in between. Germline CDR1 and CDR2: DFQATT and SNEGSKA (reference sequence). CDR3 protein: CSASGQDSTDTQYF. The DNA of the CDR3 is TGCAGTGCTAGTGGGCAGGACAGCACAGATACGCAGTATTTT.

The sample holds many counts of this clonotype. The rearrangement uses TRBV11-2 and TRBJ1-2; D is unclear. Germline lookup yields CDR1 SGHAT and CDR2 FQNNGV. The CDR3 totals 13 residues. V was pared by 5 bases and J by 6 bases, with 13 bases between. The CDR3 DNA reads TGTGCCAGCAGCGCAAGGATAAACGATGGCTACACCTTC. It specifies CASSARINDGYTF.

The CDR3 reads CASSQGGGGSSYEQFF. The CDR3 coding sequence is TGTGCCAGCAGCCAAGGGGGTGGAGGAAGCTCCTACGAGCAGTTCTTC. The chain uses TRBV3-1 and TRBJ2-7; D may be TRBD2 (5 bases). The J call may not be correct, given that the DNA end is closer to TRBJ2-1. The CDR3 has 16 residues. Germline V lookup: CDR1 LGHDT, CDR2 YNNKEL (reference sequence).

This chain uses TRBV7-9 with TRBJ2-3, with D tentatively TRBD2 (5 bases). The germline V and J ends were trimmed by 2 bases and 0 bases, with 15 bases remaining between them. Germline CDR1 reads SEHNR; CDR2 reads FQNEAQ (reference sequence). This CDR3 has 17 amino acids. CDR3 residues: CASSLSARAASTDTQYF. The CDR3 nucleotides read TGTGCCAGCAGCTTAAGCGCGCGAGCGGCTAGCACAGATACGCAGTATTTT.

Many counts were recorded for this clonotype. CDR3 sequence reads: CASSFASTAYEQYF. The CDR3 DNA follows: TGTGCCAGCAGTTTCGCATCTACCGCCTACGAGCAGTACTTC. The chain carries TRBV12-3 or TRBV12-4 and TRBJ2-7; D call uncertain. The CDR3 has 14 residues. V lost 3 bases and J 2 bases, leaving 11 bases between the germline ends.